What follows are 27 T cell receptor beta chains derived from one specimen sequenced in a study of shared clonotypes between healthy human individuals (dated by TCRdb to between 2020 and 2021). Library construction relied on the immunoSEQ multiplex PCR assay. The source is immuneACCESS, and TCRdb retained only in-frame sequences with V and J called. Part of the clones is not carried over; for the studies checked, unresolved V genes explain less than half of this, and the remainder is unexplained. The sample table holds 2 million to 2.5 million clones, of which around 95% were seen once. Approximately 0.13% of the sample lies in the top ten. The sample consisted of naive CD4+ T cells sorted from blood. Explained via the paper, the cell subset or site label denotes: CD45RA+ positively selected. These TCRs come from a man between 18 and 29 years old in good health.

The CDR3 DNA sequence: TGTGCCAGCAGCTTGAGGCTAGCGGGAGGGCCGGAGGAGACCCAGTACTTC. It is translated as CASSLRLAGGPEETQYF. The chain is built from TRBV5-4 and TRBJ2-5, with 12 bases aligning to TRBD2. Germline lookup yields CDR1 SGHNT and CDR2 YYREEE (reference sequence). Unmatched junction bases numbered 9, after V lost 1 base and J lost 5 bases. The CDR3 consists of 17 residues.

V gene TRBV4-3 combines with J gene TRBJ1-3; perhaps TRBD1 as D (5 bases). The CDR3 has 17 amino acids. V gave up 1 base and J gave up 1 base, with 14 bases separating them. Germline CDR1 reads LGHNA; CDR2 reads YSLEER. The CDR3 region is CASSQVGTPESGNTIYF. CDR3 nucleotide sequence: TGCGCCAGCAGCCAAGTGGGGACTCCCGAATCTGGAAACACCATATATTTT.

Only a few counts were recorded for this clone. V gene TRBV10-3 combines with J gene TRBJ1-4; D is undetermined. CDR1 is ENHRY, CDR2 SYGVKD, per germline. Trimming removed 10 bases from V and 2 bases from J, with 8 bases in between. The CDR3 has 12 amino acids. CDR3 region: CATGVTNEKLFF. As DNA, the CDR3 is TGTGCCACCGGCGTTACTAATGAAAAACTGTTTTTT.

The chain employs TRBV20-1 and TRBJ1-2; TRBD1 agrees at 8 bases. The germline CDR1 and CDR2 sequences are DFQATT and SNEGSKA (reference sequence). The CDR3 consists of 11 residues. V lost 6 bases and J lost 8; bases outside the gene matches: 5. The CDR3 DNA sequence: TGCAGTGCCGGGACAGGCTTAGGCTACACCTTC. Translated, it gives CSAGTGLGYTF.

The chain uses TRBV5-4 and TRBJ2-5; D is uncertain. V lost 0 bases to trimming and J lost 2 bases, with 8 bases between them. Germline lookup yields CDR1 SGHNT and CDR2 YYREEE (reference sequence). The CDR3 contains 14 residues. CDR3 protein: CASSLATTQETQYF. As DNA, the CDR3 is TGTGCCAGCAGCTTGGCTACTACTCAAGAGACCCAGTACTTC.

The genes are TRBV7-2 and TRBJ2-7, with 13 bases matching TRBD2. The CDR3 totals 17 residues. From germline, CDR1 is SGHTA and CDR2 FQGNSA. V gave up 4 bases and J gave up 1 base; unmatched junction bases: 7. As DNA, the CDR3 is TGTGCCAGCAGCTACAGACTAGCGGGAGGCCTTTCCTACGAGCAGTACTTC. It is translated as CASSYRLAGGLSYEQYF.

As to this clone: This sample also contains other DNA sequences that code for the same CDR3. The rearrangement links TRBV5-1 to TRBJ1-5; D gene uncertain. Trimming shortened V by 0 bases and J by 1 base, and 8 bases separated the two germline ends. This CDR3 is 15 amino acids long. Germline V CDR1 and CDR2: SGHRS, YFSETQ. DNA for the CDR3: TGCGCCAGCAGCTTGGGGCCCGAGAGCAATCAGCCCCAGCATTTT. Translating it yields CASSLGPESNQPQHF.

The chain uses TRBV5-1 and TRBJ2-1; 10 bases align to TRBD2. Trimming cost V 0 bases and J 15 bases; bases outside gene matches: 6. Germline V gene lookup returns CDR1 SGHRS and CDR2 YFSETQ. The CDR3 has 13 amino acids. The CDR3 DNA reads TGCGCCAGCAGCTTGGGACTAGCGGGTACCGGGTTCTTC. This sequence encodes CASSLGLAGTGFF.

With regard to this clone: Different DNA sequences within this sample yield the same CDR3. The gene calls are TRBV30 and TRBJ1-2; D remains unclear. CDR1 is GTSNPN and CDR2 is SVGIG in the germline V gene (reference sequence). The CDR3 is 13 residues long. V was cut by 3 bases and J by 1 base, with 9 bases left in between. The CDR3 DNA follows: TGTGCCTGGAGCAGAGAAAGTAACTATGGCTACACCTTC. As protein: CAWSRESNYGYTF.

The rearrangement links TRBV4-1 to TRBJ2-7; a possible D gene is TRBD1 (6 bases). V gave up 0 bases and J gave up 7 bases, with 19 bases separating them. Germline CDR1 MGHRA, CDR2 YSYEKL. The CDR3 sequence is 16 residues long. As DNA, the CDR3 is TGCGCCAGCAGCCAAGATTTAGAGAGGGGGACCGGGGAGCAGTACTTC. This codes for CASSQDLERGTGEQYF.

V is TRBV30 and J is TRBJ2-5; no clear D gene. The germline CDR1 and CDR2 sequences are GTSNPN and SVGIG (reference sequence). V shed 5 bases and J shed 2 bases, with 27 bases lying between them. CDR3 length: 18 amino acids. The DNA of the CDR3 is TGTGCCTGGGCCGTGGGGATCCTGCCTGGATCTGGTCAAGAGACCCAGTACTTC. Residues: CAWAVGILPGSGQETQYF. Full variable domain (outside the CDR3, taken from reference TRBV30 and TRBJ2-5): SQTIHQWPATLVQPVGSPLSLECTVEGTSNPNLYWYRQAAGRGLQLLFYSVGIGQISSEVPQNLSASRPQDRQFILSSKKLLLSDSGFYLCAWAVGILPGSGQETQYFGPGTRLLVL.

V gene TRBV4-2 combines with J gene TRBJ1-6; 7 nucleotides line up with TRBD1. The CDR3 consists of 20 residues. The germline V gene has CDR1 LGHNA and CDR2 YNFKEQ. Trimming removed 1 base from V and 1 base from J; junction bases left unmatched: 13. In DNA form, the CDR3 reads TGTGCCAGCAGCCAAGCTCTAGACAGGGTGAAGGGGTCCTATAATTCACCCCTCCACTTT. Translation gives CASSQALDRVKGSYNSPLHF.

Concerning this clone itself: The same CDR3 can be traced to other DNA sequences in this sample. This chain links TRBV11-2 with TRBJ2-2; D might be TRBD1 or TRBD2, each matching 5 bases. V was pared by 4 bases and J by 5 bases, with 11 bases between. The germline V gene has CDR1 SGHAT and CDR2 FQNNGV. CDR3 length equals 14 residues. The CDR3 loop reads CASSSVGDTGELFF. The CDR3 bases are TGTGCCAGCAGCTCCGTGGGGGATACCGGGGAGCTGTTTTTT. Drawing the rest from reference TRBV11-2 and TRBJ2-2, the complete variable domain is EAGVAQSPRYKIIEKRQSVAFWCNPISGHATLYWYQQILGQGPKLLIQFQNNGVVDDSQLPKDRFSAERLKGVDSTLKIQPAKLEDSAVYLCASSSVGDTGELFFGEGSRLTVL.

This clone was detected a few times. This chain links TRBV2 with TRBJ2-7; no definite D call. Trimming took off 6 bases at V and 4 bases at J, with 16 bases between the two ends. The germline V gene encodes CDR1 SNHLY and CDR2 FYNNEI. This CDR3 spans 14 amino acids. CDR3 residues: CASRLATSPYEQYF. In nucleotides, the CDR3 is TGTGCCAGCAGGCTTGCTACCAGCCCGTACGAGCAGTACTTC.

The chain links TRBV6-5 to TRBJ2-1, with D uncertain. V lost 7 bases and J lost 2, with 15 bases in between. The CDR3 has 15 residues. Germline CDR1 is MNHEY and CDR2 is SVGAGI. The CDR3 DNA follows: TGTGCCAGCACCTCTAAACGGCACGCCTACAATGAGCAGTTCTTC. Encoded protein: CASTSKRHAYNEQFF.

V is TRBV2 and J is TRBJ2-1; 7 bases agree with TRBD1. The V segment lost 6 bases and the J segment 9 bases; nucleotides outside the gene matches: 8. From germline, CDR1 is SNHLY and CDR2 FYNNEI. The CDR3 sequence is 13 residues long. Here the CDR3 reads CASSLNRGAEQFF. DNA for the CDR3: TGTGCCAGCAGCCTTAACAGGGGTGCTGAGCAGTTCTTC.

This clone came up a few times. This chain connects TRBV6-6 to TRBJ2-5; the D is unclear. This CDR3 contains 12 residues. V gave up 5 bases and J gave up 2 bases, with 6 bases separating them. CDR1 is MNHNY and CDR2 is SVGAGI in the germline V gene (reference sequence). The CDR3, as DNA: TGTGCCAGCAGTGGTCAGCAAGAGACCCAGTACTTC. It encodes CASSGQQETQYF.

The count of this clone is one. This chain connects TRBV10-3 to TRBJ2-5, with D possibly being TRBD1 or TRBD2 (6 bases each). The germline V gene has CDR1 ENHRY and CDR2 SYGVKD. The CDR3 runs 14 residues. Between the trimmed V and J ends, which lost 7 bases and 3 bases, there was a span of 15 bases. CDR3 DNA: TGTGCCATCAAGGGGGGAACGGGGGAAGAGACCCAGTACTTC. Amino acid sequence: CAIKGGTGEETQYF.

Turning to this clone: Additional DNA sequences in this sample encode the identical CDR3. CDR3 DNA: TGTGCCAGCAGCCCTCGAGGGGGGGACCCCTATGGCTACACCTTC. Translation: CASSPRGGDPYGYTF. The genes are TRBV9 and TRBJ1-2, with D maybe TRBD1 (6 bases). Germline CDR1 is SGDLS and CDR2 is YYNGEE. The V end was cut by 4 bases, the J end by 4 bases, with 17 bases between. CDR3 length: 15 amino acids. The full variable domain, rest sourced from reference TRBV9 and TRBJ1-2, is DSGVTQTPKHLITATGQRVTLRCSPRSGDLSVYWYQQSLDQGLQFLIQYYNGEERAKGNILERFSAQQFPDLHSELNLSSLELGDSALYFCASSPRGGDPYGYTFGSGTRLTVV.

The rearrangement links TRBV6-5 to TRBJ1-1; 10 nucleotides align to TRBD1. This CDR3 contains 15 residues. The V segment lost 5 bases and the J segment 1 base; nucleotides outside the gene matches: 4. Per germline, CDR1 MNHEY and CDR2 SVGAGI. CDR3 residues: CASSQTGGKNTEAFF. CDR3 sequence (DNA): TGTGCCAGCAGTCAGACAGGGGGCAAGAACACTGAAGCTTTCTTT.

This chain uses TRBV19 with TRBJ2-2; D unclear. CDR3 length: 16 amino acids. Trimming stripped 10 bases from V and 4 bases from J, with 22 bases between. CDR1 and CDR2 from the germline V gene are LNHDA and SQIVND (reference sequence). In nucleotides, the CDR3 is TGTGCCACAGTAGGCGGTCTGGGGTTACGCACCGGGGAGCTGTTTTTT. Amino acids: CATVGGLGLRTGELFF.

This clone was observed a single time. The chain uses TRBV18 and TRBJ2-7, with D perhaps TRBD1 (6 bases). The germline V gene encodes CDR1 KGHSH and CDR2 LQKENI. Trimming shortened V by 2 bases and J by 2 bases, and 25 bases separated the two germline ends. The CDR3 is 19 amino acids. CDR3: CASSPFAVNRALPTYEQYF. The CDR3 nucleotides are TGTGCCAGCTCACCATTCGCCGTTAACAGGGCCCTACCCACCTACGAGCAGTACTTC.

As for this clone: Other DNA sequences from this sample encode an identical CDR3 as well. CDR3 DNA sequence: TGTGCCAGCAGTCTTACAGGGGGGTTTGGCTACACCTTC. Translation: CASSLTGGFGYTF. The chain uses TRBV27 and TRBJ1-2; 8 bases map to TRBD1. Germline V gene lookup returns CDR1 MNHEY and CDR2 SMNVEV (reference sequence). The V segment lost 5 bases and the J segment 7 bases; nucleotides outside the gene matches: 6. The CDR3 has 13 residues.

The table lists this clone with a count of one. The chain combines TRBV19 with TRBJ2-2; tentative D call: TRBD1 (5 bases). The CDR3 consists of 16 residues. Germline CDR1 is LNHDA and CDR2 is SQIVND (reference sequence). Trimming left V 7 bases short and J 2 bases short, with 17 bases between. The CDR3 DNA is TGTGCCAGTACTCGGCACGTCCAGGGAAACACCGGGGAGCTGTTTTTT. Translated, it gives CASTRHVQGNTGELFF. Complete variable domain (other parts from reference TRBV19 and TRBJ2-2): DGGITQSPKYLFRKEGQNVTLSCEQNLNHDAMYWYRQDPGQGLRLIYYSQIVNDFQKGDIAEGYSVSREKKESFPLTVTSAQKNPTAFYLCASTRHVQGNTGELFFGEGSRLTVL.

The CDR3 sequence: CASSGTVSGELFF. As DNA, the CDR3 is TGTGCCAGCAGTGGGACAGTCTCAGGGGAGCTGTTTTTT. The genes are TRBV6-5 and TRBJ2-2; 7 bases line up with TRBD1. This CDR3 spans 13 amino acids. V lost 5 bases, J lost 8 bases, and 5 bases stayed unmatched. Germline loops: CDR1 MNHEY, CDR2 SVGAGI.

The rearrangement uses TRBV10-3 and TRBJ1-3, with a tentative D call TRBD1 (6 bases). From germline, CDR1 is ENHRY and CDR2 SYGVKD. CDR3 length equals 15 residues. V shed 6 bases and J shed 2 bases, with 14 bases lying between them. CDR3 DNA: TGTGCCATCAGGGACAGTATGGGTGCTGGAAACACCATATATTTT. It yields the protein CAIRDSMGAGNTIYF.

The chain is built from TRBV5-1 and TRBJ2-7, with 14 bases matching TRBD2. CDR3 size: 16 residues. V shed 2 bases, J shed 7 bases, and the junction held 8 bases outside the gene matches. Germline V CDR1 and CDR2: SGHRS, YFSETQ. CDR3 sequence reads: CASSLSYGLAGGEQYF. The CDR3 nucleotides read TGCGCCAGCAGCTTATCTTACGGACTAGCGGGAGGAGAGCAGTACTTC.